This entry lists 7 T cell receptor beta chains sequenced from one sample in a study of long-term antiretroviral therapy in people with HIV. Survey level was the resolution at which the v3.0 immunoSEQ assay ran. Clones were read by immunoSEQ multiplex PCR, and TCRdb kept only the in-frame ones, dropping some. The sample lists under 35,000 clones; roughly 95% were seen once. Here the sequenced sample was unsorted PBMCs, taken around 6.6 years after starting antiretroviral therapy. These receptors all come from a man aged 25-45 years with HIV.

J is TRBJ2-3 and V is TRBV29-1; D not certain. The CDR3 consists of 16 residues. The germline V gene encodes CDR1 SQVTM and CDR2 ANQGSEA. The V end lost 5 bases, the J end lost 1 base, and 19 bases lay between the germline ends. The CDR3 DNA sequence: TGCAGCGTTAACACTCGATCCGGTGCTGGCACAGATACGCAGTATTTT. It encodes CSVNTRSGAGTDTQYF.

This clone was seen once. This rearrangement joins TRBV30 to TRBJ2-3, with D possibly called TRBD1 or TRBD2 (6 bases each). Germline V gene lookup returns CDR1 GTSNPN and CDR2 SVGIG (reference sequence). The CDR3 covers 15 residues. The V end lost 5 bases, the J end lost 0 bases, and 15 bases lay between the germline ends. CDR3 DNA: TGTGCCTGGGATACTAGGGGGACTAGCACAGATACGCAGTATTTT. It yields the protein CAWDTRGTSTDTQYF.

The J gene is TRBJ1-5, the V gene TRBV4-1; TRBD1 might be the D (5 bases). The ends were cut back, 0 bases at V and 5 bases at J, with 11 bases in the middle. Germline V gene data show CDR1 as MGHRA and CDR2 as YSYEKL. The CDR3 is 15 amino acids. CDR3 DNA: TGCGCCAGCAGCCAAGATTTTGCAGGGCATCAGCCCCAGCATTTT. Amino acid sequence: CASSQDFAGHQPQHF.

This clone came up once. The chain joins TRBV5-5 to TRBJ2-7; D not resolved. Trimming pared 0 bases from V and 0 bases from J, leaving 7 bases between. This CDR3 has 14 amino acids. Germline V CDR1 and CDR2: SGHKS, YYEKEE (reference sequence). CDR3 sequence (DNA): TGTGCCAGCAGCTTGGAAAGAGTCTCCTACGAGCAGTACTTC. Amino acid sequence: CASSLERVSYEQYF. The variable domain in full, completed from reference TRBV5-5 and TRBJ2-7, reads DAGVTQSPTHLIKTRGQQVTLRCSPISGHKSVSWYQQVLGQGPQFIFQYYEKEERGRGNFPDRFSARQFPNYSSELNVNALLLGDSALYLCASSLERVSYEQYFGPGTRLTVT.

The chain employs TRBV9 and TRBJ2-3; the match to TRBD2 covers 12 bases. Trimming removed 6 bases from V and 1 base from J; junction bases left unmatched: 12. The CDR3 is made up of 18 amino acids. The germline gives CDR1 SGDLS, CDR2 YYNGEE. This CDR3 is CASTPRLAGGLGTDTQYF. CDR3 in DNA: TGTGCCAGCACCCCCAGGCTAGCGGGGGGGCTTGGCACAGATACGCAGTATTTT. The full variable domain, its missing parts supplied by reference TRBV9 and TRBJ2-3, is DSGVTQTPKHLITATGQRVTLRCSPRSGDLSVYWYQQSLDQGLQFLIQYYNGEERAKGNILERFSAQQFPDLHSELNLSSLELGDSALYFCASTPRLAGGLGTDTQYFGPGTRLTVL.

V and J are TRBV29-1 and TRBJ1-1; D is unclear. Germline CDR1 SQVTM, CDR2 ANQGSEA. The CDR3 contains 13 residues. Trimming shortened V by 2 bases and J by 1 base, and 8 bases separated the two germline ends. In DNA, the CDR3 is TGCAGCGTTGAATATTGGGGGAACACTGAAGCTTTCTTT. Translated, it gives CSVEYWGNTEAFF.

CDR3 protein: CSAKGGTEAFF. CDR3 DNA sequence: TGCAGTGCTAAGGGCGGCACTGAAGCTTTCTTT. V and J are TRBV20-1 and TRBJ1-1; D ambiguous. Germline V CDR1 and CDR2: DFQATT, SNEGSKA (reference sequence). This CDR3 has 11 amino acids. V was cut by 4 bases and J by 4 bases, with 7 bases left in between.